Listed here are 9 T cell receptor beta chains from one sample, sequenced in a study of circulating CD8 cells and anti-PD-1 response in melanoma. The QIAseq Immune Repertoire TCR panel built the libraries from roughly 16 ng of total RNA. TCRdb analysed the reads with MiXCR anew, one entry per CDR3 protein. The sample shows about 700 distinct CDR3 sequences, approximately 5% of them seen only once. Live CD3+CD8+TCRalphabeta+ cells were sorted into four subsets by PD-1 and/or TIGIT. The sequencing here drew on CD8+ T cells from PBMCs, taken at baseline or after one month of anti-PD-1 therapy (not recorded which). The source of these receptors is a human donor with melanoma.

This clonotype is deemed medium-sized (0.01 to 0.1%). The chain carries TRBV7-6 and TRBJ1-1, with D possibly TRBD1 on 5 matching bases. Germline CDR1 SGHVS, CDR2 FNYEAQ. This CDR3 region has 14 residues. V lost 7 bases to trimming and J lost 1 base, with 13 bases between them. In nucleotides, the CDR3 is TGTGCCAGCACCCAGGGTGGAGGGAACACTGAAGCTTTCTTT. It codes for CASTQGGGNTEAFF.

Within the sample, this clonotype is large. This chain uses TRBV27 with TRBJ2-1; no clear D gene. V shed 0 bases and J shed 9 bases, with 6 bases lying between them. Germline CDR1 MNHEY, CDR2 SMNVEV (reference sequence). This CDR3 contains 12 residues. The CDR3 sequence: CASSLSGREQFF. CDR3 sequence (DNA): TGTGCCAGCAGTTTATCAGGCCGTGAGCAGTTCTTC.

By share, this clonotype ranks as medium-sized. The chain recombines TRBV9 with TRBJ2-5; TRBD2 aligns across 8 bases. Germline CDR1 is SGDLS and CDR2 is YYNGEE. This CDR3 has 15 amino acids. V trimming: 0 bases; J trimming: 1 base; junction bases outside the gene matches: 2. CDR3 protein: CASSVGGGPQETQYF. As DNA, the CDR3 is TGTGCCAGCAGCGTAGGCGGGGGGCCCCAAGAGACCCAGTACTTC.

In its sample, this clonotype ranks as large (0.1 to 1%). The V gene is TRBV27, the J gene TRBJ2-1, with TRBD1 as a possible D gene (6 bases). Germline V gene lookup returns CDR1 MNHEY and CDR2 SMNVEV (reference sequence). CDR3 size: 12 residues. V lost 2 bases and J 8 bases, leaving 7 bases between the germline ends. In DNA form, the CDR3 reads TGTGCCAGCAGTTTAACAGGGTATGAGCAGTTCTTC. It translates to CASSLTGYEQFF.

Within the sample, this clonotype is large. The V and J genes are TRBV4-1 and TRBJ2-2; possibly TRBD1 for D (6 bases). The V gene's germline CDR1 is MGHRA and CDR2 YSYEKL. The CDR3 sequence is 15 residues long. The V end was cut by 4 bases, the J end by 7 bases, with 16 bases between. CDR3: CASSLRGTTDGELFF. In DNA form, the CDR3 reads TGCGCCAGCAGCCTTCGTGGGACAACCGACGGGGAGCTGTTTTTT.

This clonotype rates as medium-sized. V gene TRBV20-1 combines with J gene TRBJ1-3, with D maybe TRBD1 (5 bases). CDR3 size: 15 residues. Germline CDR1 reads DFQATT; CDR2 reads SNEGSKA (reference sequence). The V gene lost 4 bases and the J gene lost 3 bases, with 16 bases spanning the gap. CDR3 protein: CSAKGVEVGGNTIYF. For the CDR3, the DNA is TGCAGTGCTAAAGGGGTGGAAGTAGGTGGAAACACCATATATTTT.

This clonotype is termed medium-sized. The genes are TRBV30 and TRBJ2-7; possible D gene TRBD1, 6 bases. Trimming left V 4 bases short and J 1 base short, with 11 bases between. This CDR3 spans 13 amino acids. Germline CDR1 reads GTSNPN; CDR2 reads SVGIG (reference sequence). For the CDR3, the DNA is TGTGCCTGGACAGGGGCGGTGTCCTACGAGCAGTACTTC. Residues: CAWTGAVSYEQYF.

The chain joins TRBV19 to TRBJ2-3; 7 positions agree with TRBD1. V dropped 3 bases and J dropped 4; count of bases not matched to a gene: 10. CDR3 size: 16 residues. Germline CDR1 LNHDA, CDR2 SQIVND (reference sequence). The DNA for the CDR3 is TGTGCCAGTAGTATCCCTGCAGGCCAGGGGGCAGATACGCAGTATTTT. It is translated as CASSIPAGQGADTQYF.

The chain recombines TRBV19 with TRBJ1-5; D might be TRBD1 (5 bases). Trimming stripped 3 bases from V and 4 bases from J, with 25 bases between. Germline V gene sequence: CDR1 LNHDA, CDR2 SQIVND (reference sequence). The CDR3 loop spans 19 amino acids. The CDR3 protein is CASSIPPLTDFKRNQPQHF. The CDR3 bases are TGTGCCAGTAGTATTCCTCCCCTGACAGATTTCAAAAGGAATCAGCCCCAGCATTTT.